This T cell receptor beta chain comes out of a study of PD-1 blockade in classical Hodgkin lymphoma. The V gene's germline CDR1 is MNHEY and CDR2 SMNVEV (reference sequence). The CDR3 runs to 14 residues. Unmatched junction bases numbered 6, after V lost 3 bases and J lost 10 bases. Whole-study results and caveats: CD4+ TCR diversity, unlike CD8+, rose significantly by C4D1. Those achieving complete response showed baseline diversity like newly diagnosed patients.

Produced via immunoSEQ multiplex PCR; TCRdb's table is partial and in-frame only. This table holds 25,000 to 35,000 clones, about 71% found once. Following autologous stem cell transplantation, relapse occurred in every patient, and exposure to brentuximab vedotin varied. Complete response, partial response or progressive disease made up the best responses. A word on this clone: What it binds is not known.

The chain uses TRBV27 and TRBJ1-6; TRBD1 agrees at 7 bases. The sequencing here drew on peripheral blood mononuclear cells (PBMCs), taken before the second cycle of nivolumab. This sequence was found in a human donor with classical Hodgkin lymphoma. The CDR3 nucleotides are TGTGCCAGCAGTTTTGCAGGGGGAAAGTCACCCCTCCACTTT. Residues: CASSFAGGKSPLHF.